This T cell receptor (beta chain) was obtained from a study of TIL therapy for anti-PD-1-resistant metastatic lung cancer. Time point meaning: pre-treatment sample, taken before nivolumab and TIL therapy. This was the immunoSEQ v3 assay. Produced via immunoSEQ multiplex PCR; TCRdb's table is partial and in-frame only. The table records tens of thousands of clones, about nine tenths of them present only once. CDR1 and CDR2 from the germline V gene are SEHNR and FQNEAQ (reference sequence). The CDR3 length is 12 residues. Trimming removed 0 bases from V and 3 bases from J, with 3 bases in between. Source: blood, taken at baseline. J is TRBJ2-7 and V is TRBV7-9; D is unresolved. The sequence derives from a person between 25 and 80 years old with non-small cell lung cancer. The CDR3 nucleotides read TGTGCCAGCAGCTTAGCGCTCTACGAGCAGTACTTC. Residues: CASSLALYEQYF.